This is a list of T cell receptor beta chains from one sample in a study of blood T cell repertoires in COVID-19. Some clones are missing from TCRdb's copy, which holds only in-frame ones; the method was immunoSEQ multiplex PCR. The sample includes about 190,000 clones, more than 60% of them seen just once. Sequencing used peripheral blood. The source is a man aged 45-65 years who had recovered from COVID-19. CDR3s include the opening cysteine and the closing phenylalanine or tryptophan. The order of the fields is D gene, clone size, J gene, V gene, CDR3 DNA, CDR3 protein. The D gene is left open where the match is weak. Clone sizes are given selectively: once, few, many, or a class where the clone is expanded.

- - TRBJ1-4 TRBV15 TGTGCCACCAGCAGAGATCAAGGGGAATCTAATGAAAAACTGTTTTTT CATSRDQGESNEKLFF
- - TRBJ2-7 TRBV9 TGTGCCAGCGTCAGGGGACCCGACTCCTACGAGCAGTACTTC CASVRGPDSYEQYF
TRBD1 - TRBJ1-3 TRBV28 TGTGCCAGCCGGGGACAGGGTCGTTACACCATATATTTT CASRGQGRYTIYF
TRBD2 - TRBJ2-3 TRBV10-3 TGTGCCATCAGCCGGGAGGGGGGAGATACGCAGTATTTT CAISREGGDTQYF
- - TRBJ1-5 TRBV15 TGTGCCACCAGCAGAGGGGTAGACAGGTGGGGTCAGCCCCAGCATTTT CATSRGVDRWGQPQHF
TRBD1 - TRBJ1-1 TRBV6-5 TGTGCCAGCAGTTCGACAGGGGGCAGGGTAAAAGCTTTCTTT CASSSTGGRVKAFF
- few TRBJ2-5 TRBV18 TGTGCCAGCTCATACCGCGTCAACAGCAACCAAGAGACCCAGTACTTC CASSYRVNSNQETQYF
- - TRBJ2-7 TRBV19 TGTGCCAGTAGTATCGGGACTGCGGGCGGGCAGTACTTC CASSIGTAGGQYF
- - TRBJ2-3 TRBV20-1 TGCAGTGCTAGTTCCGGGACTCACGTTAAGAGTCAGTATTTT CSASSGTHVKSQYF
TRBD2 - TRBJ2-7 TRBV5-1 TGCGCCAGCAGCTTATCCCCGGGACTAGCGGGAGGGACCTACGAGCAGTACTTC CASSLSPGLAGGTYEQYF
- - TRBJ1-5 TRBV21-1 TGTGCCAGCAGCCCCCTTTCGTCGGCGACAGGGGGGGGTAGCAATCAGCCCCAGCATTTT CASSPLSSATGGGSNQPQHF
TRBD1 few TRBJ1-6 TRBV7-2 TGTGCCAGCAGCTTAGCGAACAGGGGTAATTCACCCCTCCACTTT CASSLANRGNSPLHF
TRBD1 - TRBJ1-5 TRBV2 TGTGCCAGCAGTGCCATGGGACAGGGGGCCGGTGGCAATCAGCCCCAGCATTTT CASSAMGQGAGGNQPQHF
TRBD1 - TRBJ1-5 TRBV20-1 TGCAGTGCTAGTTTGGGACAGGGCAATCAGCCCCAGCATTTT CSASLGQGNQPQHF
- - TRBJ2-1 TRBV5-1 TGCGCCAGCAGCTTGGCCTCTTTTCAAGGATCGGGTGAGCAGTTCTTC CASSLASFQGSGEQFF
TRBD1 - TRBJ1-2 TRBV6-2/TRBV6-3 TGTGCCAGCAGTACTCACAGGGGGCTGCTCGGCTACACCTTC CASSTHRGLLGYTF
TRBD2 once TRBJ2-7 TRBV3-1/TRBV3-2 TGTGCCAGCAGCCAAGATATACTAGCGGGAGAGTCCGAGCAGTACTTC CASSQDILAGESEQYF
- - TRBJ2-6 TRBV19 TGTGCCAGTAGATCCGTATCTGCGACTGGGGCCAACGTCCTGACTTTC CASRSVSATGANVLTF
- few TRBJ1-1 TRBV11-3 TGTGCCAGCAGCGGGCAGGGAAACACTGAAGCTTTCTTT CASSGQGNTEAFF
TRBD1 - TRBJ1-3 TRBV7-8 TGTGCCAGCAGTCAGGGGGCTGGAAACACCATATATTTT CASSQGAGNTIYF
TRBD1 - TRBJ1-5 TRBV12-3/TRBV12-4 TGTGCCAGCAGCACAGGGGGCGGTCAGCCCCAGCATTTT CASSTGGGQPQHF
- - TRBJ1-2 TRBV2 TGTGCCAGCCGAGGATCCCGAAGTATAGGCTACACCTTC CASRGSRSIGYTF
- - TRBJ1-2 TRBV30 TGTGCCTGGACAGGGGATCTGGGTTATGGCTACACCTTC CAWTGDLGYGYTF
TRBD1 - TRBJ1-2 TRBV19 TGTGCCAGTAGTATGACACCGGGACAGGGGGCTTACTATGGCTACACCTTC CASSMTPGQGAYYGYTF
- - TRBJ1-4 TRBV28 TGTGCCAGCAGTTTGGGGGGGGCTAATGAAAAACTGTTTTTT CASSLGGANEKLFF
- - TRBJ1-1 TRBV9 TGTGCCAGCAGCCAGGCCCTGAACACTGAAGCTTTCTTT CASSQALNTEAFF
- - TRBJ2-1 TRBV5-1 TGCGCCAGCAGCCCAACAGCCCAACAGGGCCATGAGCAGTTCTTC CASSPTAQQGHEQFF
- - TRBJ1-6 TRBV12-3/TRBV12-4 TGTGCCAGCAGTCCCCGGGGGGATTCACCCCTCCACTTT CASSPRGDSPLHF
TRBD2 - TRBJ2-7 TRBV6-5 TGTGCCAGCAGGACGTATCTAGCGGGGGCCTACGAGCAGTACTTC CASRTYLAGAYEQYF